This T cell receptor (beta chain) was recorded in a study of cytotoxic CD8 clonotypes in ibrutinib-treated CLL. Study-level information: Once treatment had gone on for a median of around 11 months, range 6 to 36, response samples were drawn.

Whole-study findings and limits: Once treatment began, public clonotypes, which were uncommon, contracted or stayed stable. Clonality rose at ibrutinib response, held steady in sustained remission, and fell toward baseline at progression.

Assay used: immunoSEQ multiplex PCR; TCRdb lists only in-frame clones, some missing. This sample has a few hundred thousand clones, with roughly 85% found just once. This CDR3 spans 16 amino acids. V lost 1 base, J lost 1 base, and 10 bases lay in between. CDR1 SEHNR and CDR2 FQNEAQ come from the germline V gene (reference sequence). As for this clone: Its antigen is unknown.

The TCR sequence derives from a human donor with chronic lymphocytic leukemia. V usage is TRBV7-9 and J usage is TRBJ2-2; D call uncertain. This material consisted of PBMCs, taken before ibrutinib treatment. This CDR3 is CASSLVWGMNTGELFF. CDR3 in DNA: TGTGCCAGCAGCTTAGTCTGGGGAATGAACACCGGGGAGCTGTTTTTT.